This note documents a single T cell receptor beta chain sequence. Original analysis: Reference gene primer amplification yielded estimated nucleated cell counts. The assay was immunoSEQ multiplex PCR, and TCRdb's table has in-frame clones only and misses some. The V and J calls and clone size come from that table; D and trimming were worked out from the DNA. Among about 250,000 clones listed, about 83% were seen once. The sample comes from a study of blood T cell repertoires in COVID-19. Study at large: The United States, Italy and Spain provided the acute and convalescent COVID-19 samples. PBMCs, B-cell-depleted T cells, or T cells were the source of the cDNA or gDNA that made up the material.

Input material: peripheral blood. The source is a human donor in a cohort sampled during active COVID-19.

CDR3 in DNA: TGCGCCAGCAGTGTAGCCAGAAACAATGAGCAGTTCTTC. Protein sequence: CASSVARNNEQFF. V usage is TRBV10-2 and J usage is TRBJ2-1, with no clear D. This CDR3 region has 13 residues. The V end was cut by 4 bases, the J end by 5 bases, with 9 bases between. CDR1 is WSHSY and CDR2 is SAAADI in the germline V gene.